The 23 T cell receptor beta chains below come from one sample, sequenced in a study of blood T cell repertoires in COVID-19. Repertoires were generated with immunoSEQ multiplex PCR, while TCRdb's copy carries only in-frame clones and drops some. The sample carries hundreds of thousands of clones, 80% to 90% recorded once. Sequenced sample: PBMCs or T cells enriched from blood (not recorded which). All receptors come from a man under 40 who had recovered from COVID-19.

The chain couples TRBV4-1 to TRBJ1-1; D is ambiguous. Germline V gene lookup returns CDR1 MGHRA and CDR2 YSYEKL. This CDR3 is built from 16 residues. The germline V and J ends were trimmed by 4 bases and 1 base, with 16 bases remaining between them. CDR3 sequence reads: CASSPPGPPSNTEAFF. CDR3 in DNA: TGCGCCAGCAGCCCCCCGGGTCCGCCCTCGAACACTGAAGCTTTCTTT.

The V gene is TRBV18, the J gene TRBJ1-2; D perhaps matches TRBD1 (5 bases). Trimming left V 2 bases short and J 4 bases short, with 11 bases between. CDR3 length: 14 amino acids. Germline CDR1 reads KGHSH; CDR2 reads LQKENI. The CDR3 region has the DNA TGTGCCAGCTCACCAAGCGGGGCCGCCTATGGCTACACCTTC. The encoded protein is CASSPSGAAYGYTF.

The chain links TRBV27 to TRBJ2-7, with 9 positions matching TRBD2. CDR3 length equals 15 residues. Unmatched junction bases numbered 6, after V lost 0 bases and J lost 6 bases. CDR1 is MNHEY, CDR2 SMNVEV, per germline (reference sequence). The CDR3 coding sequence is TGTGCCAGCAGTTTATCCCCTGGACTAGCGACCGAGCAGTACTTC. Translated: CASSLSPGLATEQYF.

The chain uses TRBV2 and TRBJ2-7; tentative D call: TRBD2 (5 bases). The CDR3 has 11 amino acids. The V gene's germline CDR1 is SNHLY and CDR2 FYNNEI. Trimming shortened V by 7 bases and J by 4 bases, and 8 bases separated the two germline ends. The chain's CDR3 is CASNGGYEQYF. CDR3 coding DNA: TGTGCCAGCAACGGAGGTTACGAGCAGTACTTC.

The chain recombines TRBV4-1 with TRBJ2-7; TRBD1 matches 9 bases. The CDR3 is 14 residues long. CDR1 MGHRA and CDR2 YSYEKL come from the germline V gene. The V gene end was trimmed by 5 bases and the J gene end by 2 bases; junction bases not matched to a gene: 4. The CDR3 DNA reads TGCGCCAGCAGCGGGGGGACAGGGACCTACGAGCAGTACTTC. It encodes CASSGGTGTYEQYF.

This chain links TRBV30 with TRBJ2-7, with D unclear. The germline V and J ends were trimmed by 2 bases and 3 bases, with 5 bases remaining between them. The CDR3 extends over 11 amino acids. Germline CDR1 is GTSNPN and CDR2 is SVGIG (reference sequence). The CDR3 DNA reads TGTGCCTGGAGTTACAGCTACGAGCAGTACTTC. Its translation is CAWSYSYEQYF.

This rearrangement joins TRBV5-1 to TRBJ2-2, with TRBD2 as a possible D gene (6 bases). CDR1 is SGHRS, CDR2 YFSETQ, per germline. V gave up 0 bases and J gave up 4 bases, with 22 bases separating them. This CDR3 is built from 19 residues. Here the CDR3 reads CASSLADYLGSLGTGELFF. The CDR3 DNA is TGCGCCAGCAGCTTGGCCGACTACCTCGGGAGTCTCGGCACCGGGGAGCTGTTTTTT.

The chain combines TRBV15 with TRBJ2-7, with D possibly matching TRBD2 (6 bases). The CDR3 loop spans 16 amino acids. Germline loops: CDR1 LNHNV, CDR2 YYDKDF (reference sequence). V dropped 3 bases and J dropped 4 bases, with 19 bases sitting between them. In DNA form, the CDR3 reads TGTGCCACCAGCAGGGCGGGGCGGAAAAGGTTGTACGAGCAGTACTTC. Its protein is CATSRAGRKRLYEQYF.

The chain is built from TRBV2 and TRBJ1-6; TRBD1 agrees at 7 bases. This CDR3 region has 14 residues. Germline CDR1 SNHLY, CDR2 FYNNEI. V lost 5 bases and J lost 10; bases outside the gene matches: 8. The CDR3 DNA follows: TGTGCCAGCAGTTTAACAGGGGTAAACTCACCCCTCCACTTT. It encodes CASSLTGVNSPLHF.

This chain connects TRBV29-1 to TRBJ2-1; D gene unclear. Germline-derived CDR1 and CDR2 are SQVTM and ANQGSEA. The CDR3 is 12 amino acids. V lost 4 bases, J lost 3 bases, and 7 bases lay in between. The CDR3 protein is CSVVLLYNEQFF. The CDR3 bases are TGCAGCGTTGTACTTCTCTACAATGAGCAGTTCTTC.

The CDR3 DNA is TGTGCCAGCAGCCCCCGGCCCGGACTAGCGGGAGGGTATGAGCAGTTCTTC. This gives the protein CASSPRPGLAGGYEQFF. The chain couples TRBV13 to TRBJ2-1; 15 bases match TRBD2. CDR1 is PRHDT, CDR2 FYEKMQ, per germline (reference sequence). The trim removed 5 bases at V and 8 bases at J, leaving 10 bases unmatched. The CDR3 is made up of 17 amino acids. Full variable domain (rest looked up from reference TRBV13 and TRBJ2-1): AAGVIQSPRHLIKEKRETATLKCYPIPRHDTVYWYQQGPGQDPQFLISFYEKMQSDKGSIPDRFSAQQFSDYHSELNMSSLELGDSALYFCASSPRPGLAGGYEQFFGPGTRLTVL.

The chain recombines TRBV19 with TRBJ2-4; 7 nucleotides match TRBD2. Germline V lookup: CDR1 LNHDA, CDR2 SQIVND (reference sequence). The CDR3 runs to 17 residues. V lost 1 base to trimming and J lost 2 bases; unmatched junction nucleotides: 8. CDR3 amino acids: CASSIVRGKGSKNIQYF. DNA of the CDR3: TGTGCCAGTAGTATAGTGCGGGGGAAGGGATCCAAAAACATTCAGTACTTC.

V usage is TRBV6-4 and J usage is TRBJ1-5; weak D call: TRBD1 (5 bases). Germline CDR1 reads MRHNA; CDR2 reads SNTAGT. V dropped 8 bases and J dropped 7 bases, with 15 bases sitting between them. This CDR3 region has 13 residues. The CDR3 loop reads CASSPDTNQPQHF. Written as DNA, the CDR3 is TGTGCCAGCTCTCCGGACACCAACCAGCCCCAGCATTTT.

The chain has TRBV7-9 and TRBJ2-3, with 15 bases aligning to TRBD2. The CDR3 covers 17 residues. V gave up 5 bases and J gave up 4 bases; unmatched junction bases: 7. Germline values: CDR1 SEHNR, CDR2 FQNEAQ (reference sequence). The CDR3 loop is CASSKGLAGGGPDTQYF. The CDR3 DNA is TGTGCCAGCAGCAAGGGACTAGCGGGAGGCGGGCCAGATACGCAGTATTTT.

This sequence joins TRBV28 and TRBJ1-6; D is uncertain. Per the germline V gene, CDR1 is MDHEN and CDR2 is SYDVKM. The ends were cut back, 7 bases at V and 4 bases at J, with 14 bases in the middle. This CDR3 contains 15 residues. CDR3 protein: CASTPREGYNSPLHF. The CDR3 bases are TGTGCCAGCACCCCCAGAGAGGGTTATAATTCACCCCTCCACTTT.

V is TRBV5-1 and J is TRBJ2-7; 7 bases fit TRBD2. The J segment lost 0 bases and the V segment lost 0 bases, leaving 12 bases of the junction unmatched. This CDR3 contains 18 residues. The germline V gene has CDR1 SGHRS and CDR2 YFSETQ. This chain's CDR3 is CASSLVGGRAGFSYEQYF. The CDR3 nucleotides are TGCGCCAGCAGCTTGGTCGGGGGTAGAGCGGGATTCTCCTACGAGCAGTACTTC.

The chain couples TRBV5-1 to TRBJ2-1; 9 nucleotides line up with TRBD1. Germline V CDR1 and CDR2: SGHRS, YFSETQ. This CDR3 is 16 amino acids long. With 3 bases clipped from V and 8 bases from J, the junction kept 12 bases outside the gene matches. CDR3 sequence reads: CASSSTGTGWGYEQFF. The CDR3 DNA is TGCGCCAGCAGCTCGACTGGGACAGGGTGGGGGTATGAGCAGTTCTTC.

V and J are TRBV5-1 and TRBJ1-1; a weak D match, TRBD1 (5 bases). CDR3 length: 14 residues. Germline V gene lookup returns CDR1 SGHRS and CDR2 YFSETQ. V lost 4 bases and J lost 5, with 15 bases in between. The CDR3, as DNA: TGCGCCAGCAGCCGCCAGGGAATGGGTACTGAAGCTTTCTTT. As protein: CASSRQGMGTEAFF.

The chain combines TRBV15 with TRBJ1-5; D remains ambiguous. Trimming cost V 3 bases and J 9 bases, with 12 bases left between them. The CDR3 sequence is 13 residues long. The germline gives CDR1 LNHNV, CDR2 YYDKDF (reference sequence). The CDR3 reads CATSSKRDMPQHF. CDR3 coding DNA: TGTGCCACCAGCAGTAAGCGGGATATGCCCCAGCATTTT.

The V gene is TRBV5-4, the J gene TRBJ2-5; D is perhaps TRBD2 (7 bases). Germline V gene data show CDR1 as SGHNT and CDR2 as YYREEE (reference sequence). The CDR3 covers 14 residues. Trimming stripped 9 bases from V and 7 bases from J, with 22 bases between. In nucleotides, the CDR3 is TGTGCCACCCAGACGGGCGGGGGCGCAGGGACCCAGTACTTC. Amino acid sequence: CATQTGGGAGTQYF.

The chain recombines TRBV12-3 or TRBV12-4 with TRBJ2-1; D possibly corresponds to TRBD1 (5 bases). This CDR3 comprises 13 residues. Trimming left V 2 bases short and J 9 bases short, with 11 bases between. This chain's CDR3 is CASSLPQGFEQFF. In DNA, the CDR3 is TGTGCCAGCAGTTTACCCCAGGGCTTTGAGCAGTTCTTC.

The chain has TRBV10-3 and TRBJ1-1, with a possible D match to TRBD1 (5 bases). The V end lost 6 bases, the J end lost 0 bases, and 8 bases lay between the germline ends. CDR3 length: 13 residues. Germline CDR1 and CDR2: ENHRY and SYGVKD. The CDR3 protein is CAIRVGLNTEAFF. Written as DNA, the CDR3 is TGTGCCATCAGGGTGGGGCTGAACACTGAAGCTTTCTTT.

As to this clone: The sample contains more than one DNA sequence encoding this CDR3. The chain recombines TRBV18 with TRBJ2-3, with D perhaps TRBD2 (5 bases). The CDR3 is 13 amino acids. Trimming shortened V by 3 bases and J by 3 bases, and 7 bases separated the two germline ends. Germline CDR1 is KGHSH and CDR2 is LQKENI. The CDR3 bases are TGTGCCAGCTCACCTGGACTGACAGATACGCAGTATTTT. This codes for CASSPGLTDTQYF.